The 6 T cell receptor beta chains reported below all come from one sample, sequenced in a study of OX40 agonist ivuxolimab in advanced cancers. The repertoire was sequenced with immunoSEQ multiplex PCR; TCRdb's copy has only in-frame clones and lacks some. The sample includes over 75,000 clones, approximately 94% of them seen just once. Sequencing was performed on CD4+ or CD8+ T cells sorted from blood, taken in a trial of the OX40 agonist ivuxolimab. These receptors came from an adult with an advanced solid tumor such as melanoma, head and neck, liver or kidney cancer.

The V and J genes are TRBV27 and TRBJ1-5; possible D gene TRBD1, 6 bases. With 1 base removed from V and 4 bases from J, the gap between germline ends came to 17 bases. CDR1 and CDR2 from the germline V gene are MNHEY and SMNVEV (reference sequence). The CDR3 is 17 residues long. In nucleotides, the CDR3 is TGTGCCAGCAGTTTATGCCAAGGGGGGGGGTATAATCAGCCCCAGCATTTT. Protein sequence: CASSLCQGGGYNQPQHF.

This clone was observed a single time. DNA for the CDR3: TGTGCCAGCAGCTCGGGGAACTACGAGCAGTACTTC. Translating it yields CASSSGNYEQYF. The rearrangement joins TRBV7-9 to TRBJ2-7, with TRBD2 as a possible D gene (5 bases). V was pared by 4 bases and J by 3 bases, with 7 bases between. CDR1 SEHNR and CDR2 FQNEAQ come from the germline V gene (reference sequence). The CDR3 has 12 residues.

The rearrangement links TRBV7-2 to TRBJ2-7; 13 bases match TRBD2. CDR1 SGHTA and CDR2 FQGNSA come from the germline V gene. This CDR3 comprises 15 residues. J gave up 1 base and V 5 bases, and 2 bases lay outside the gene matches. The CDR3 nucleotides read TGTGCCAGCAGCCGGACTAGCGGGAGTTCCTACGAGCAGTACTTC. Translated: CASSRTSGSSYEQYF.

This clone was seen more than once but under ten times. The gene calls are TRBV9 and TRBJ2-5; tentative D call: TRBD2 (5 bases). CDR3 length: 16 amino acids. The germline V and J ends were trimmed by 0 bases and 7 bases, with 19 bases remaining between them. Germline V gene data show CDR1 as SGDLS and CDR2 as YYNGEE. CDR3 sequence reads: CASSVGLATGEGTQYF. The CDR3 DNA sequence: TGTGCCAGCAGCGTAGGTCTAGCAACCGGAGAGGGGACCCAGTACTTC.

A single count supports this clone. The chain is built from TRBV4-1 and TRBJ2-7; tentative D call: TRBD2 (6 bases). Germline CDR1 reads MGHRA; CDR2 reads YSYEKL. With 3 bases removed from V and 4 bases from J, the gap between germline ends came to 10 bases. There are 13 residues in the CDR3. The CDR3 sequence: CASSQEGSYEQYF. DNA of the CDR3: TGCGCCAGCAGCCAGGAGGGTTCGTACGAGCAGTACTTC.

This chain uses TRBV28 with TRBJ2-1; 7 positions match TRBD2. The V gene end was trimmed by 4 bases and the J gene end by 0 bases; junction bases not matched to a gene: 12. Germline V lookup: CDR1 MDHEN, CDR2 SYDVKM. This CDR3 region has 18 residues. The DNA for the CDR3 is TGTGCCAGCAGTTCATCTTCGTCTAGCGGTATCTCCTACAATGAGCAGTTCTTC. It codes for CASSSSSSSGISYNEQFF.